What follows are 25 T cell receptor beta chains derived from one specimen sequenced in a study of T cell repertoires in cytomegalovirus infection. For these receptors, no antigen is known. TCRdb processed the reads anew with MiXCR; each CDR3 protein has one entry. Of about 280,000 distinct CDR3 sequences listed, less than 25% were seen once; the top ten hold roughly 19%. The sequencing here drew on cultured PBMCs, taken from culture after CMV antigen stimulation. All receptors derive from a human donor in good health (CMV status not recorded). Some clones in this sample may be carry-over from other donors' samples.

V gene TRBV4-1 combines with J gene TRBJ1-3, with D maybe TRBD1 (6 bases). The CDR3 is 17 residues long. In germline, CDR1 is MGHRA, CDR2 YSYEKL. The V gene lost 2 bases and the J gene lost 0 bases, with 14 bases spanning the gap. CDR3 sequence (DNA): TGCGCCAGCAGCCAACCCCAAGGAGGGGGCTCTGGAAACACCATATATTTT. Translation: CASSQPQGGGSGNTIYF.

The genes are TRBV6-1 and TRBJ2-7, with a weak D call TRBD1 (6 bases). This CDR3 contains 15 residues. Trimming shortened V by 6 bases and J by 0 bases, and 15 bases separated the two germline ends. CDR1 MNHNS and CDR2 SASEGT come from the germline V gene. The CDR3 bases are TGTGCCAGCAGCCAAGGACAGCCCCCCTCCTACGAGCAGTACTTC. Protein: CASSQGQPPSYEQYF.

CDR3 bases: TGTGCCAGCAGCTTGGACCCATCGACCACAGATACGCAGTATTTT. This gives the protein CASSLDPSTTDTQYF. The rearrangement uses TRBV5-4 and TRBJ2-3; D unclear. The CDR3 sequence is 15 residues long. V lost 0 bases and J lost 2, with 10 bases in between. Germline CDR1 and CDR2: SGHNT and YYREEE (reference sequence).

There are a few counts of this clonotype. The gene calls are TRBV28 and TRBJ1-1; tentative D call: TRBD1 (6 bases). Germline V lookup: CDR1 MDHEN, CDR2 SYDVKM. V dropped 4 bases and J dropped 7 bases, with 16 bases sitting between them. The CDR3 runs to 14 residues. In DNA, the CDR3 is TGTGCCAGCAGTTCCTACGCCGGGACACTTGAAGCTTTCTTT. It encodes CASSSYAGTLEAFF.

This chain links TRBV29-1 with TRBJ2-1; TRBD2 matches at 8 bases. In germline, CDR1 is SQVTM, CDR2 ANQGSEA. J was trimmed by 9 bases and V by 6 bases; bases with no gene match: 10. The CDR3 totals 13 residues. The CDR3 sequence is CSVRAGVGFEQFF. The CDR3, as DNA: TGCAGCGTCAGAGCGGGAGTAGGATTTGAGCAGTTCTTC.

This clonotype was seen a handful of times. The chain carries TRBV11-2 and TRBJ2-2; D is unresolved. The CDR3 has 13 residues. CDR1 is SGHAT and CDR2 is FQNNGV in the germline V gene. V gave up 0 bases and J gave up 5 bases, with 4 bases separating them. CDR3 loop: CASSLERTGELFF. Here the CDR3 DNA reads TGTGCCAGCAGCTTAGAGCGAACCGGGGAGCTGTTTTTT.

The V and J genes are TRBV29-1 and TRBJ2-1, with D possibly being TRBD1 or TRBD2 (5 bases each). This CDR3 spans 13 amino acids. Germline loops: CDR1 SQVTM, CDR2 ANQGSEA. Deletions cut 7 bases from V and 10 bases from J, with 20 bases between. Here the CDR3 DNA reads TGCAGCGGGGCCCAGAGGGGACCCGGGGAGCAGTTCTTC. Protein product: CSGAQRGPGEQFF.

The rearrangement joins TRBV20-1 to TRBJ2-3, with 12 bases identical to TRBD2. The germline V gene has CDR1 DFQATT and CDR2 SNEGSKA (reference sequence). V was clipped by 3 bases and J by 4 bases; unmatched bases: 5. There are 15 residues in the CDR3. CDR3 bases: TGCAGTGCTAGCCGGACTAGCGGGAACCCAGATACGCAGTATTTT. The encoded protein is CSASRTSGNPDTQYF.

On this clonotype itself: The junction departs from germline at one end; a sequencing error may be responsible. This rearrangement joins TRBV19 to TRBJ2-5; either TRBD1 or TRBD2 may fit D (5 bases each). There are 15 residues in the CDR3. Per germline, CDR1 LNHDA and CDR2 SQIVND (reference sequence). Here the CDR3 DNA reads TGTGACAGTAGGGGAGCTCACCGTGGTTCAGAGACCCAGTACTTC. Its translation: CDSRGAHRGSETQYF.

This chain joins TRBV7-9 and TRBJ1-2; TRBD1 is a possible D gene (6 bases). In germline, CDR1 is SEHNR, CDR2 FQNEAQ (reference sequence). This CDR3 is built from 14 residues. V was cut by 7 bases and J by 4 bases, with 16 bases left in between. The CDR3 DNA is TGTGCCAGCAACCTCGTGGGGGCAGGCTATGGCTACACCTTC. The encoded protein is CASNLVGAGYGYTF.

This clonotype has ten or more counts. This rearrangement joins TRBV7-8 to TRBJ1-1, with D possibly being TRBD1 (5 bases). Germline CDR1 reads SGHVS; CDR2 reads FQNEAQ. This CDR3 comprises 15 residues. V was cut by 0 bases and J by 2 bases, with 10 bases left in between. Here the CDR3 reads CASSLARGGNTEAFF. CDR3 DNA: TGTGCCAGCAGCTTAGCGCGTGGGGGAAACACTGAAGCTTTCTTT.

The chain has TRBV5-6 and TRBJ1-2, with D maybe TRBD1 (5 bases). Trimming shortened V by 7 bases and J by 0 bases, and 10 bases separated the two germline ends. Germline-derived CDR1 and CDR2 are SGHDT and YYEEEE. The CDR3 loop spans 13 amino acids. The CDR3: CASSEGTNYGYTF. The CDR3 nucleotides are TGTGCCAGCTCTGAGGGGACTAACTATGGCTACACCTTC. The variable domain in full, with the rest retrieved from reference TRBV5-6 and TRBJ1-2, is DAGVTQSPTHLIKTRGQQVTLRCSPKSGHDTVSWYQQALGQGPQFIFQYYEEEERQRGNFPDRFSGHQFPNYSSELNVNALLLGDSALYLCASSEGTNYGYTFGSGTRLTVV.

The rearrangement joins TRBV27 to TRBJ2-3; the D is unclear. V gave up 3 bases and J gave up 2 bases, with 12 bases separating them. Germline CDR1 reads MNHEY; CDR2 reads SMNVEV (reference sequence). The CDR3 has 15 amino acids. CDR3 bases: TGTGCCAGCAGTTTTTTCCAGTCGTCCACAGATACGCAGTATTTT. It yields the protein CASSFFQSSTDTQYF.

This clonotype was seen only a few times. The J gene is TRBJ1-1, the V gene TRBV12-3 or TRBV12-4; possibly TRBD1 for D (5 bases). The CDR3 is 14 residues long. Trimming removed 7 bases from V and 1 base from J, with 13 bases in between. The CDR3 sequence is CASTRDVGNTEAFF. As DNA, the CDR3 is TGTGCCAGCACCCGGGACGTCGGGAACACTGAAGCTTTCTTT.

The V and J genes are TRBV6-2 or TRBV6-3 and TRBJ2-3; 11 nucleotides agree with TRBD2. This CDR3 is built from 18 residues. CDR1 is MNHEY, CDR2 SVGEGT, per germline. J was trimmed by 6 bases and V by 2 bases; bases with no gene match: 13. CDR3 amino acids: CASSYPTGLAGQSDTQYF. CDR3 nucleotides: TGTGCCAGCAGTTACCCCACTGGACTAGCGGGCCAATCGGATACGCAGTATTTT.

This clonotype was counted a few times. V gene TRBV30 combines with J gene TRBJ1-2; D is undetermined. Per germline, CDR1 GTSNPN and CDR2 SVGIG (reference sequence). V was pared by 2 bases and J by 7 bases, with 11 bases between. The CDR3 covers 12 residues. For the CDR3, the DNA is TGTGCCTGGAGTCCGGTTGGGATTGGCTACACCTTC. This sequence encodes CAWSPVGIGYTF.

This clonotype was seen many times. The chain uses TRBV28 and TRBJ2-5; D ambiguous. This CDR3 has 12 residues. The V end lost 7 bases, the J end lost 5 bases, and 11 bases lay between the germline ends. Germline V gives CDR1 MDHEN, CDR2 SYDVKM. The CDR3 protein is CASTKWGETQYF. In DNA form, the CDR3 reads TGTGCCAGCACCAAGTGGGGTGAGACCCAGTACTTC.

There are a few counts of this clonotype. The chain is built from TRBV7-2 and TRBJ2-1; tentatively, D is TRBD2 (6 bases). This CDR3 contains 12 residues. The V and J ends lost 3 bases and 8 bases respectively, with 8 bases between them. Looked up from germline, CDR1 is SGHTA and CDR2 is FQGNSA. This chain's CDR3 is CASSFGDYEQFF. CDR3 sequence (DNA): TGTGCCAGCAGCTTTGGGGACTATGAGCAGTTCTTC. Based on the CDR3 plus reference TRBV7-2 and TRBJ2-1, the full variable domain is GAGVSQSPSNKVTEKGKDVELRCDPISGHTALYWYRQSLGQGLEFLIYFQGNSAPDKSGLPSDRFSAERTGGSVSTLTIQRTQQEDSAVYLCASSFGDYEQFFGPGTRLTVL.

The chain couples TRBV5-4 to TRBJ2-1, with D possibly called TRBD1 or TRBD2 (5 bases each). Deletions cut 7 bases from V and 5 bases from J, with 13 bases between. Germline V lookup: CDR1 SGHNT, CDR2 YYREEE (reference sequence). CDR3 length equals 13 residues. CDR3 sequence (DNA): TGTGCCAGCGGGGGAGCGGTCAACAATGAGCAGTTCTTC. Protein sequence: CASGGAVNNEQFF.

This chain connects TRBV14 to TRBJ1-1; D unclear. In germline, CDR1 is SGHDN, CDR2 FVKESK. The CDR3 sequence is 15 residues long. Trimming removed 4 bases from V and 2 bases from J, with 14 bases in between. Written as DNA, the CDR3 is TGTGCCAGCAGCCTACGACTCTCTCCAAACACTGAAGCTTTCTTT. Its protein product is CASSLRLSPNTEAFF.

This clonotype is a singleton in its sample. The V call is TRBV5-1, the J call TRBJ1-3; the D is unclear. Germline V CDR1 and CDR2: SGHRS, YFSETQ. Trimming removed 5 bases from V and 0 bases from J, with 12 bases in between. The CDR3 has 15 residues. CDR3 sequence reads: CASSSDGSSGNTIYF. CDR3 coding DNA: TGCGCCAGCAGTTCGGACGGCAGCTCTGGAAACACCATATATTTT.

This clonotype was counted only a few times. The chain employs TRBV2 and TRBJ2-3; TRBD2 matches at 7 bases. The length of the CDR3 is 16 residues. V dropped 4 bases and J dropped 2; count of bases not matched to a gene: 9. Germline V gene sequence: CDR1 SNHLY, CDR2 FYNNEI. Here the CDR3 reads CASSVRGGLNTDTQYF. As DNA, the CDR3 is TGTGCCAGCAGTGTCCGCGGGGGACTAAACACAGATACGCAGTATTTT.

The genes are TRBV6-5 and TRBJ1-2; TRBD1 matches at 11 bases. Germline CDR1 is MNHEY and CDR2 is SVGAGI. The CDR3 is made up of 13 amino acids. Losses at the gene ends were 6 bases for V and 7 bases for J; bases not matched to a gene: 4. The CDR3 loop is CASRRTGGFGYTF. The DNA of the CDR3 is TGTGCCAGCAGGCGGACAGGGGGCTTTGGCTACACCTTC.

This clonotype came up many times. The chain links TRBV7-9 to TRBJ1-4; 8 bases are shared with TRBD1. The germline V gene has CDR1 SEHNR and CDR2 FQNEAQ (reference sequence). This CDR3 is 15 amino acids long. V lost 5 bases to trimming and J lost 8 bases; unmatched junction nucleotides: 10. DNA of the CDR3: TGTGCCAGCAGCCCGGGGACAGGCCTTAGCGAAAAACTGTTTTTT. Its protein product is CASSPGTGLSEKLFF.

The chain links TRBV24-1 to TRBJ2-5; D is unclear. Germline CDR1 KGHDR, CDR2 SFDVKD. The ends were cut back, 4 bases at V and 2 bases at J, with 7 bases in the middle. The CDR3 loop spans 13 amino acids. The CDR3 spells CATSDGIQETQYF. Written as DNA, the CDR3 is TGTGCCACCAGTGACGGTATTCAAGAGACCCAGTACTTC.